The rows below give T cell receptor beta chains drawn from one sample of a study of T cells in Graves' hyperthyroidism and ophthalmopathy. Each CDR3 protein is one row after TCRdb ran MiXCR on the multiplex PCR reads. The data show almost 250,000 distinct CDR3 sequences, approximately 23% seen once. The specimen sequenced was blood. The receptors shown here come from a woman aged 40-49 years with Graves' ophthalmopathy. The CDR3 runs from the conserved cysteine through the conserved F or W. D genes are given only for firm matches. Expanded clones get a size class; other rows say once, few or many, or leave the size out.

clone_size,d_call,v_call,j_call,cdr3_nt,cdr3_aa
many,TRBD1,TRBV7-8,TRBJ2-2,TGTGCCAGCAGCTTAGTCCCCGGACAGGGGGCGCCCACCGGGGAGCTGTTTTTT,CASSLVPGQGAPTGELFF
many,TRBD2,TRBV28,TRBJ2-2,TGTGCCAGCAGTTCGCCCGGGACTAGCGGGAGGGCCGGCAAGCTGTTTTTT,CASSSPGTSGRAGKLFF
many,TRBD2,TRBV30,TRBJ2-7,TGTGCCTGGAGTTTAGGGGCGGGAGAGGCCGAGCAGTACTTC,CAWSLGAGEAEQYF
few,TRBD2,TRBV4-2,TRBJ2-7,TGTGCCAGCAGCCAAGAGACTAGCGGAGCCTACGAGCAGTACTTC,CASSQETSGAYEQYF
many,NA,TRBV28,TRBJ2-7,TGTGCCAGCAGTTTTGGTGGAGGCGAGCAGTACTTC,CASSFGGGEQYF
NA,TRBD1,TRBV19,TRBJ1-5,TGTGCCAGTAGGAGACAGGGTAGCAATCAGCCCCAGCATTTT,CASRRQGSNQPQHF
many,NA,TRBV7-3,TRBJ1-1,TGTGCCAGCAGCTTAGACCCGAGGAGGGCCATGAACACTGAAGCTTTCTTT,CASSLDPRRAMNTEAFF
many,NA,TRBV19,TRBJ2-2,TGTGCCAGTATCCCGGGACACCTGGGGGCCGGGGAGCTGTTTTTT,CASIPGHLGAGELFF
many,TRBD2,TRBV20-1,TRBJ2-4,TGCAGTGCTACAAGCGGGAGTGCCAAAAACATTCAGTACTTC,CSATSGSAKNIQYF
many,TRBD1,TRBV11-3,TRBJ2-2,TGTGCCAGCAGCTTAGATAACAGGGGAACCGGGGAGCTGTTTTTT,CASSLDNRGTGELFF